The text below deals with one T cell receptor beta chain. This record belongs to a study of blood T cell repertoires in COVID-19. Study-wide context: Samples taken during acute and convalescent COVID-19 were collected in the United States, Italy and Spain. T cells, B-cell-depleted T cells, or PBMCs provided the cDNA or gDNA that served as material.

Trimming took off 3 bases at V and 2 bases at J, with 11 bases between the two ends. CDR1 is MGHDK and CDR2 is SYGVNS in the germline V gene. The CDR3 contains 14 residues. Here immunoSEQ multiplex PCR was the method, and the copy in TCRdb shows in-frame clones only, minus some. The sample gives roughly 170,000 clones, approximately 80% of which show up once; roughly 6.8% is in the top ten. Material: peripheral blood. The receptor comes from a human donor in a cohort sampled during active COVID-19. The chain recombines TRBV25-1 with TRBJ2-7; D remains ambiguous. DNA for the CDR3: TGTGCCAGCAGTGAGACCCCAGGTACCTACGAGCAGTACTTC. It encodes CASSETPGTYEQYF.